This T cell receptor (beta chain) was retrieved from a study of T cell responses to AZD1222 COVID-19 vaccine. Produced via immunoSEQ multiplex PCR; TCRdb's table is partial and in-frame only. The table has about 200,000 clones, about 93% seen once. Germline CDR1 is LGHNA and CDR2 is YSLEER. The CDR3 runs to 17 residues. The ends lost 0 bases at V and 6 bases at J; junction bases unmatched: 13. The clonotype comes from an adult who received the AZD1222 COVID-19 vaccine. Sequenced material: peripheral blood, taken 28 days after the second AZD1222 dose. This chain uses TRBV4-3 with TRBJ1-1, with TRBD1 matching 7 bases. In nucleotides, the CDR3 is TGCGCCAGCAGCCAAGATCTCCCCGGCCAGGGGGTGGCTGAAGCTTTCTTT. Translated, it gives CASSQDLPGQGVAEAFF.